This T cell receptor beta chain was sequenced in a study of shared clonotypes between healthy human individuals. General study results and limits: Richness estimates generally favored naive over memory subsets.

This CDR3 contains 15 residues. Trimming took 6 bases from V and 3 from J; bases not matched to a gene: 8. Germline assignment: CDR1 MNHEY and CDR2 SMNVEV (reference sequence). Turning to this clone: What it binds is unknown.

Naive CD8 populations comprised CD45RO-negative cells positively selected for CCR7, excluding terminally differentiated effector memory CD45RA+ cells. Each of the donors was a healthy adult who was HIV-negative and had not had a recent acute infection or vaccination. All the donors were Caucasian adults who lived in Nashville, Tennessee. Sequenced by immunoSEQ multiplex PCR; TCRdb stores in-frame clones only, minus some. The data hold some 2 million clones, with about 95% observed a single time. The chain combines TRBV27 with TRBJ2-7, with 10 bases aligning to TRBD1. This receptor was identified in a man in his late teens or twenties in good health. The material sequenced was naive CD8+ T cells sorted from blood. The CDR3 protein is CASRYTGTGVYEQYF. CDR3 nucleotide sequence: TGTGCCAGCAGATATACCGGGACAGGGGTCTACGAGCAGTACTTC.